This paragraph reports one T cell receptor (beta chain). This sequence may be a read error, since a much larger clone differs from it by one base. CDR3 size: 13 residues. Per the germline V gene, CDR1 is SEHNR and CDR2 is FQNEAQ (reference sequence). PCR was performed a second time for about 7 to 11 cycles using a sample-barcoded 5' primer and a J-beta primer mix. TCRdb processed the 5' RACE reads anew with MiXCR; each CDR3 protein has one entry. The sample contains 650,000 to 1,000,000 distinct CDR3 sequences, around 34% of which appear only once. This record comes from a study of blood T cells in healthy people across ages.

Material for sequencing was blood. The origin of this receptor is a man between 18 and 29 years old in good health. The rearrangement uses TRBV7-9 and TRBJ2-5, with D possibly being TRBD1 (5 bases). CDR3 bases: TGTGCCAGCACCATAGGGGTGGAAGAGTCCCAGTACTTC. Its translation is CASTIGVEESQYF.